A single sample gave rise to the 21 T cell receptor beta chains below, sequenced in a study of blood T cells in healthy people across ages. A second 7 to 11 cycle PCR used barcoded and J-beta primers. Using its own MiXCR run on the 5' RACE reads, TCRdb lists one record per CDR3 protein. The table lists 800,000 or so distinct CDR3 sequences, 60% to 80% of them singletons. Sequenced sample: blood. Receptors were obtained from a man aged 25 to 45 in good health.

The chain carries TRBV7-2 and TRBJ1-5; D possibly corresponds to TRBD1 (5 bases). This CDR3 is built from 15 residues. The germline CDR1 and CDR2 sequences are SGHTA and FQGNSA. V lost 3 bases, J lost 1 base, and 10 bases lay in between. As DNA, the CDR3 is TGTGCCAGCAGCTTCCAGGGATCCAGCAATCAGCCCCAGCATTTT. Translating it yields CASSFQGSSNQPQHF.

The chain couples TRBV24-1 to TRBJ2-2, with 7 bases matching TRBD1. Germline V gene data show CDR1 as KGHDR and CDR2 as SFDVKD. V was clipped by 7 bases and J by 0 bases; unmatched bases: 7. There are 16 residues in the CDR3. This CDR3 reads CATSTGTAANTGELFF. DNA for the CDR3: TGTGCCACCAGCACCGGGACAGCCGCGAACACCGGGGAGCTGTTTTTT.

The chain couples TRBV9 to TRBJ1-6; weak D call: TRBD1 (5 bases). CDR1 and CDR2 from the germline V gene are SGDLS and YYNGEE. Trimming shortened V by 0 bases and J by 10 bases, and 5 bases separated the two germline ends. The CDR3 covers 12 residues. CDR3 DNA sequence: TGTGCCAGCAGCGTAGACAGGTCACCCCTCCACTTT. It translates to CASSVDRSPLHF.

The CDR3 reads CASSQDRLAGLNEQFF. CDR3 sequence (DNA): TGCGCCAGCAGCCAAGATCGGCTAGCGGGTTTAAATGAGCAGTTCTTC. The V call is TRBV4-3, the J call TRBJ2-1, with TRBD2 matching over 8 bases. This CDR3 is 16 amino acids long. CDR1 is LGHNA, CDR2 YSLEER, per germline. Unmatched junction bases numbered 8, after V lost 0 bases and J lost 7 bases.

The chain is built from TRBV7-8 and TRBJ2-5, with TRBD2 identical over 8 bases. J lost 2 bases, V lost 5 bases, and 10 bases had no gene match. CDR1 and CDR2 from the germline V gene are SGHVS and FQNEAQ. The CDR3 is 16 residues long. The CDR3: CASSIGGLAGQETQYF. As DNA, the CDR3 is TGTGCCAGCAGCATCGGGGGGCTAGCGGGTCAAGAGACCCAGTACTTC.

This clonotype occurred many times. The rearrangement uses TRBV4-3 and TRBJ2-1; a possible D gene is TRBD2 (6 bases). Between the trimmed V and J ends, which lost 1 base and 3 bases, there was a span of 10 bases. The germline V gene encodes CDR1 LGHNA and CDR2 YSLEER. The CDR3 runs 15 residues. Here the CDR3 reads CASSQGGELYNEQFF. CDR3 sequence (DNA): TGCGCCAGCAGCCAAGGCGGGGAGCTCTACAATGAGCAGTTCTTC.

CDR3 region: CASSLARDSHSTDTQYF. CDR3 nucleotides: TGCGCCAGCAGCTTGGCCCGGGACAGTCATAGCACAGATACGCAGTATTTT. This chain uses TRBV5-1 with TRBJ2-3; 7 bases align to TRBD1. This CDR3 is 17 amino acids long. Germline V CDR1 and CDR2: SGHRS, YFSETQ. V was clipped by 0 bases and J by 0 bases; unmatched bases: 7.

This clonotype was recorded a few times. The V gene is TRBV20-1, the J gene TRBJ2-6; D ambiguous. The CDR3 runs to 15 residues. V gave up 0 bases and J gave up 1 base, with 7 bases separating them. Germline CDR1 reads DFQATT; CDR2 reads SNEGSKA (reference sequence). The CDR3 bases are TGCAGTGCTAGAGATCTGGTGTCTGGGGCCAACGTCCTGACTTTC. Translated, it gives CSARDLVSGANVLTF.

The J gene is TRBJ2-3, the V gene TRBV20-1; D gene unclear. Germline V gene sequence: CDR1 DFQATT, CDR2 SNEGSKA (reference sequence). V lost 3 bases, J lost 2 bases, and 30 bases lay in between. The CDR3 is made up of 20 amino acids. CDR3 region: CSARATFPVNDPAFTDTQYF. The CDR3 DNA is TGCAGTGCTAGGGCTACCTTTCCTGTGAATGACCCTGCTTTCACAGATACGCAGTATTTT.

The J gene is TRBJ2-7, the V gene TRBV6-5; either TRBD1 or TRBD2 may fit D (7 bases each). The DNA end lines up better with TRBJ2-5; the J call may be wrong. This CDR3 spans 13 amino acids. Germline lookup yields CDR1 MNHEY and CDR2 SVGAGI. The CDR3, as DNA: TGTGCCACGGGGGGACAGCCCGTCGAGACCCAGTACTTC. Its translation: CATGGQPVETQYF.

The chain combines TRBV27 with TRBJ2-7; D is tentatively TRBD1 or TRBD2 (5 bases each). The CDR3 is 13 residues long. CDR1 MNHEY and CDR2 SMNVEV come from the germline V gene (reference sequence). Trimming cost V 5 bases and J 3 bases, with 11 bases left between them. The CDR3 is CASSEGRDYEQYF. As DNA, the CDR3 is TGTGCCAGCAGTGAGGGCAGGGACTACGAGCAGTACTTC.

This chain uses TRBV10-3 with TRBJ2-5; possibly TRBD2 for D (5 bases). V was trimmed by 5 bases and J by 2 bases, leaving 21 bases between them. Germline CDR1 reads ENHRY; CDR2 reads SYGVKD. The CDR3 extends over 17 amino acids. The CDR3 is CAISPRSGTTRQETQYF. The CDR3 nucleotides read TGTGCCATCAGTCCTCGGTCGGGAACCACCCGTCAAGAGACCCAGTACTTC.

This clonotype occurred a few times. This chain uses TRBV4-2 with TRBJ2-3; TRBD2 is a possible D gene (6 bases). Per the germline V gene, CDR1 is LGHNA and CDR2 is YNFKEQ. The length of the CDR3 is 14 residues. Deletions cut 4 bases from V and 5 bases from J, with 13 bases between. This chain's CDR3 is CASSLGTPIDTQYF. The CDR3 DNA reads as TGTGCCAGCAGCCTTGGGACTCCGATAGATACGCAGTATTTT.

The chain joins TRBV7-2 to TRBJ1-2, with a possible D match to TRBD1 (6 bases). The V gene's germline CDR1 is SGHTA and CDR2 FQGNSA. V shed 1 base and J shed 1 base, with 19 bases lying between them. The CDR3 spans 18 residues. The CDR3 sequence: CASSLVDSPYIHNYGYTF. In DNA, the CDR3 is TGTGCCAGCAGCTTAGTGGACAGCCCATACATCCATAACTATGGCTACACCTTC.

This clonotype was observed a few times. This rearrangement joins TRBV4-3 to TRBJ1-6; D is possibly TRBD1 (5 bases). This CDR3 has 14 amino acids. Trimming took off 5 bases at V and 10 bases at J, with 15 bases between the two ends. Per germline, CDR1 LGHNA and CDR2 YSLEER. The CDR3 here is CASSDGEGSSPLHF. CDR3 coding DNA: TGCGCCAGCAGCGACGGCGAGGGGAGCTCACCCCTCCACTTT.

On this clonotype: One end of the junction varies from germline; a read error may be responsible. The CDR3 sequence: CAGSLTGGSDTQYF. In DNA form, the CDR3 reads TGTGCCGGCAGCTTAACAGGAGGATCAGATACGCAGTATTTT. This chain joins TRBV7-3 and TRBJ2-3; D could derive from TRBD1 or TRBD2 (5 bases each). The CDR3 covers 14 residues. Germline V CDR1 and CDR2: SGHTA, FQGTGA.

This chain joins TRBV2 and TRBJ2-2; D is possibly TRBD1 or TRBD2 (5 bases each). The ends were cut back, 9 bases at V and 5 bases at J, with 19 bases in the middle. This CDR3 contains 15 residues. The germline CDR1 and CDR2 sequences are SNHLY and FYNNEI. The chain's CDR3 is CASTDTYWGTGELFF. In DNA, the CDR3 is TGTGCCAGTACCGACACGTATTGGGGGACCGGGGAGCTGTTTTTT.

The gene calls are TRBV7-3 and TRBJ2-7, with 10 positions matching TRBD1. The end of the DNA aligns better with TRBJ2-4, so the J call may be wrong. From germline, CDR1 is SGHTA and CDR2 FQGTGA. The CDR3 spans 14 residues. The CDR3 spells CASSLMGTGVIQYF. CDR3 coding DNA: TGTGCCAGCAGCTTAATGGGGACAGGGGTCATTCAGTACTTC.

The rearrangement uses TRBV12-3 or TRBV12-4 and TRBJ1-5; possible D gene TRBD1, 5 bases. V was trimmed by 10 bases and J by 1 base, leaving 17 bases between them. CDR3 length equals 15 residues. The chain's CDR3 is CATGGMGRSNQPQHF. CDR3 in DNA: TGTGCCACCGGGGGAATGGGGCGCAGCAATCAGCCCCAGCATTTT.

V and J are TRBV20-1 and TRBJ2-5; 7 bases align to TRBD2. CDR3 size: 14 residues. Losses at the gene ends were 6 bases for V and 4 bases for J; bases not matched to a gene: 11. CDR1 and CDR2 (germline): DFQATT, SNEGSKA (reference sequence). Here the CDR3 reads CSALSAGGSETQYF. The CDR3 nucleotides read TGCAGTGCCCTCTCGGCCGGGGGGTCAGAGACCCAGTACTTC.

The rearrangement uses TRBV9 and TRBJ1-6; D gene ambiguous. Germline CDR1 and CDR2: SGDLS and YYNGEE. With 0 bases removed from V and 9 bases from J, the gap between germline ends came to 10 bases. The CDR3 contains 14 residues. For the CDR3, the DNA is TGTGCCAGCAGCGTAGATGGTGCGGGTTCACCCCTCCACTTT. This sequence encodes CASSVDGAGSPLHF.